A single sample gave rise to the 21 T cell receptor beta chains below, sequenced in a study of cytomegalovirus exposure and HLA in healthy donors (dated by TCRdb to between 2016 and 2019). Receptor libraries were prepared by the immunoSEQ multiplex PCR assay. The multiplex PCR relied on a mix of 60 forward primers for TCR Vbeta segments and 13 reverse primers for TCR Jbeta segments. In TCRdb, the immuneACCESS table is reduced to in-frame sequences with V and J assigned. These tables do not hold every clone; where another copy was compared, an unresolved V gene accounts for under half, and the others remain unexplained. This sample lists approximately 160,000 clones; under 85% were detected once. Under 5% of the sample comes from the top ten. The sample was PBMCs. The receptor set was obtained from a young man in good health and CMV-seronegative.

The V and J genes are TRBV14 and TRBJ2-1, with TRBD2 matching over 12 bases. The CDR3 loop spans 16 amino acids. V dropped 4 bases and J dropped 4; count of bases not matched to a gene: 5. In germline, CDR1 is SGHDN, CDR2 FVKESK. CDR3 in DNA: TGTGCCAGCAGCCTCACCGGGACTAGCGGGTACAATGAGCAGTTCTTC. Translated: CASSLTGTSGYNEQFF.

This clone appeared once. V is TRBV7-9 and J is TRBJ1-1; D gene ambiguous. Germline V gene data show CDR1 as SEHNR and CDR2 as FQNEAQ (reference sequence). The CDR3 length is 14 residues. Trimming removed 2 bases from V and 1 base from J, with 8 bases in between. The CDR3 spells CASSLREGNTEAFF. In DNA, the CDR3 is TGTGCCAGCAGCTTAAGAGAGGGGAACACTGAAGCTTTCTTT.

The V call is TRBV2, the J call TRBJ2-3; D perhaps matches TRBD2 (5 bases). V was cut by 5 bases and J by 2 bases, with 14 bases left in between. CDR3 size: 15 residues. CDR1 is SNHLY, CDR2 FYNNEI, per germline. DNA of the CDR3: TGTGCCAGCAGTTCCGGGATAGACCCCACAGATACGCAGTATTTT. Its protein is CASSSGIDPTDTQYF.

The chain carries TRBV7-8 and TRBJ2-7; 11 nucleotides align to TRBD2. Germline V CDR1 and CDR2: SGHVS, FQNEAQ. This CDR3 comprises 15 residues. V dropped 4 bases and J dropped 3; count of bases not matched to a gene: 5. The CDR3 DNA sequence: TGTGCCAGCAGCTATTCTAGCGGGAGGCGCTACGAGCAGTACTTC. Protein: CASSYSSGRRYEQYF.

V is TRBV11-2 and J is TRBJ2-3; 7 bases map to TRBD2. The germline CDR1 and CDR2 sequences are SGHAT and FQNNGV. Trimming took 0 bases from V and 8 from J; bases not matched to a gene: 5. The CDR3 is 14 residues long. In nucleotides, the CDR3 is TGTGCCAGCAGCTTAGAATTTGGGGGGGGTACGCAGTATTTT. It specifies CASSLEFGGGTQYF.

The rearrangement links TRBV4-1 to TRBJ1-4; no definite D call. The germline V gene encodes CDR1 MGHRA and CDR2 YSYEKL. The CDR3 has 12 residues. Trimming removed 3 bases at V and 7 bases at J, with 6 bases between. The CDR3 nucleotides are TGCGCCAGCAGCCATGGACTTGAAAAACTGTTTTTT. This translates into CASSHGLEKLFF.

The V call is TRBV6-1, the J call TRBJ1-1; TRBD1 is a possible D gene (6 bases). Germline lookup yields CDR1 MNHNS and CDR2 SASEGT. V shed 6 bases and J shed 0 bases, with 8 bases lying between them. The CDR3 is 13 amino acids. The CDR3 DNA reads as TGTGCCAGCAGGGGACACTTGAACACTGAAGCTTTCTTT. It translates to CASRGHLNTEAFF.

The J gene is TRBJ2-7, the V gene TRBV5-1; 7 nucleotides agree with TRBD1. The V gene end was trimmed by 4 bases and the J gene end by 1 base; junction bases not matched to a gene: 8. This CDR3 has 15 residues. Germline V gene lookup returns CDR1 SGHRS and CDR2 YFSETQ. The CDR3 is CASSPRGIGSYEQYF. DNA of the CDR3: TGCGCCAGCAGCCCCAGGGGGATCGGTTCCTACGAGCAGTACTTC.

Only a few counts were recorded for this clone. J is TRBJ1-1 and V is TRBV28, with D perhaps TRBD1 (6 bases). The CDR3 is 14 residues long. V lost 5 bases to trimming and J lost 0 bases, with 10 bases between them. Germline CDR1 MDHEN, CDR2 SYDVKM. For the CDR3, the DNA is TGTGCCAGCAGTCTCTGGACAGTGAACACTGAAGCTTTCTTT. Amino acid sequence: CASSLWTVNTEAFF.

This clone was seen only once. The chain is built from TRBV18 and TRBJ2-5; D uncertain. CDR3 length equals 14 residues. Deletions cut 4 bases from V and 1 base from J, with 10 bases between. Germline CDR1 KGHSH, CDR2 LQKENI. The CDR3 spells CASSLLSIQETQYF. As DNA, the CDR3 is TGTGCCAGCTCACTACTATCGATCCAAGAGACCCAGTACTTC.

The V and J genes are TRBV9 and TRBJ2-5, with TRBD1 matching over 9 bases. The CDR3 extends over 14 amino acids. Germline CDR1 SGDLS, CDR2 YYNGEE. Germline trimming cut 4 bases from V and 4 bases from J; bases unmatched to any gene: 5. The CDR3 DNA sequence: TGTGCCAGCAGCTCAGGGACAGGGAGAGAGACCCAGTACTTC. This codes for CASSSGTGRETQYF.

V and J are TRBV13 and TRBJ2-3, with TRBD2 matching 12 bases. Germline-derived CDR1 and CDR2 are PRHDT and FYEKMQ (reference sequence). CDR3 length: 16 amino acids. Trimming took 0 bases from V and 5 from J; bases not matched to a gene: 3. The CDR3 nucleotides read TGTGCCAGCAGCTTAGGGGGACTAGCGGGTCAAGATACGCAGTATTTT. This sequence encodes CASSLGGLAGQDTQYF.

The V gene is TRBV5-6, the J gene TRBJ2-1, with TRBD1 matching 7 bases. The germline CDR1 and CDR2 sequences are SGHDT and YYEEEE. V dropped 6 bases and J dropped 6; count of bases not matched to a gene: 9. CDR3 length: 14 residues. The CDR3 sequence is CASNPPWDSNEQFF. As DNA, the CDR3 is TGTGCCAGCAACCCCCCCTGGGACAGCAATGAGCAGTTCTTC.

The chain is built from TRBV13 and TRBJ2-3; TRBD2 matches at 13 bases. Germline CDR1 PRHDT, CDR2 FYEKMQ (reference sequence). Germline trimming cut 4 bases from V and 6 bases from J; bases unmatched to any gene: 10. The CDR3 runs 17 residues. CDR3 residues: CASSSTTSGRAVDTQYF. In nucleotides, the CDR3 is TGTGCCAGCAGCTCCACCACTAGCGGGAGGGCAGTGGATACGCAGTATTTT. The whole variable domain, remainder taken from reference TRBV13 and TRBJ2-3, is AAGVIQSPRHLIKEKRETATLKCYPIPRHDTVYWYQQGPGQDPQFLISFYEKMQSDKGSIPDRFSAQQFSDYHSELNMSSLELGDSALYFCASSSTTSGRAVDTQYFGPGTRLTVL.

The chain joins TRBV19 to TRBJ1-1, with 9 bases aligning to TRBD1. V was pared by 8 bases and J by 6 bases, with 7 bases of the junction left unmatched. From germline, CDR1 is LNHDA and CDR2 SQIVND (reference sequence). The CDR3 has 13 amino acids. CDR3 nucleotides: TGTGCCAGTTTCGGACAGGGGCTATCTGAAGCTTTCTTT. This codes for CASFGQGLSEAFF.

This clone was counted only a few times. This chain uses TRBV4-1 with TRBJ1-2, with D unclear. This CDR3 region has 16 residues. Trimming took off 0 bases at V and 7 bases at J, with 18 bases between the two ends. CDR1 and CDR2 (germline): MGHRA, YSYEKL. The DNA for the CDR3 is TGCGCCAGCAGCCAAGAGGCGGGCAGGTCAGGCCGTGGCTACACCTTC. This sequence encodes CASSQEAGRSGRGYTF.

Here the CDR3 reads CASRPTGGATVDTAFF. The DNA for the CDR3 is TGTGCCAGCAGGCCAACAGGGGGCGCGACAGTGGATACAGCTTTCTTT. V and J are TRBV6-6 and TRBJ1-1, with 9 bases matching TRBD1. This CDR3 spans 16 amino acids. V was clipped by 6 bases and J by 10 bases; unmatched bases: 18. Germline CDR1 and CDR2: MNHNY and SVGAGI (reference sequence).

J is TRBJ2-1 and V is TRBV5-1; D possibly corresponds to TRBD2 (5 bases). Looked up from germline, CDR1 is SGHRS and CDR2 is YFSETQ. The CDR3 consists of 15 residues. Trimming shortened V by 5 bases and J by 0 bases, and 12 bases separated the two germline ends. The CDR3, as DNA: TGCGCCAGCAGGAGGGAGCGGAGCTCCTACAATGAGCAGTTCTTC. It translates to CASRRERSSYNEQFF.

The chain uses TRBV5-1 and TRBJ2-5, with 9 bases fitting TRBD2. The trim removed 0 bases at V and 2 bases at J, leaving 8 bases unmatched. Germline CDR1 SGHRS, CDR2 YFSETQ. The CDR3 is made up of 17 amino acids. This CDR3 is CASSLELAGARQETQYF. The DNA for the CDR3 is TGCGCCAGCAGCTTGGAACTAGCGGGTGCCCGACAAGAGACCCAGTACTTC.

The V gene is TRBV12-5, the J gene TRBJ2-7; weak D call: TRBD2 (6 bases). This CDR3 region has 16 residues. The germline V gene encodes CDR1 LGHNT and CDR2 FRNRAP. V lost 5 bases and J 4 bases, leaving 21 bases between the germline ends. The CDR3: CASGTGTIWRVYEQYF. The DNA for the CDR3 is TGTGCTAGTGGTACCGGGACGATTTGGAGGGTTTACGAGCAGTACTTC.

The CDR3 region has the DNA TGTGCCAGTAGTATAGGCGGGGGCTACCAGTACTTC. Translated: CASSIGGGYQYF. The chain has TRBV19 and TRBJ2-7, with TRBD2 as a possible D gene (7 bases). CDR3 length: 12 amino acids. V was shortened by 1 base and J by 10 bases, with 11 bases between the two germline ends. The V gene's germline CDR1 is LNHDA and CDR2 SQIVND (reference sequence).